This TCR beta chain was observed in a study of cytomegalovirus exposure and HLA in healthy donors. The study ran its PCR with 60 Vbeta and 13 Jbeta primers. The table came from immunoSEQ multiplex PCR; TCRdb's copy has only in-frame clones and leaves some out. The sample shows 65,000 to 85,000 clones, and 1.5% sits with its ten largest clones. The J segment lost 5 bases and the V segment lost 10 bases, leaving 9 bases of the junction unmatched. Germline CDR1 is SGHTA and CDR2 is FQGNSA. CDR3 length equals 13 residues. The chain is built from TRBV7-2 and TRBJ2-3; 7 bases are shared with TRBD1. Sample: PBMCs. The clonotype was recovered from an older woman in good health and CMV-seronegative. The CDR3 spells CATETGSGDTQYF. CDR3 bases: TGTGCCACCGAGACAGGGAGTGGAGATACGCAGTATTTT.